A selection of T cell receptor beta chains follows, all from one sample in a study of T cell repertoires in cytomegalovirus infection. TCRdb used MiXCR to reprocess the reads, holding one entry per CDR3 protein. The sample has around 770,000 distinct CDR3 sequences; about 28% are singletons. Antigens for these TCRs are unknown. Sample: cultured CD8+ T cells from PBMCs, taken from culture after CMV antigen stimulation. The source of these receptors is a human donor in good health (CMV status not recorded). Some clones in this sample may be carry-over from other donors' samples. The CDR3 runs from the conserved cysteine through the conserved F or W. A D gene is named only where the DNA matches it firmly.

J: TRBJ1-2; V: TRBV24-1; D: .; CDR3: CATSDHSANYGYTF
J: TRBJ2-5; V: TRBV7-8; D: .; CDR3: CASSLDPAGAQETQYF
J: TRBJ2-5; V: TRBV9; D: .; CDR3: CASSVGGAMETQYF
J: TRBJ2-5; V: TRBV6-6; D: .; CDR3: CASSYDYQETQYF
J: TRBJ2-2; V: TRBV7-6; D: .; CDR3: CASSLKGGNTGELFF
J: TRBJ2-5; V: TRBV6-2/TRBV6-3; D: .; CDR3: CASSCARGTQETQYF
J: TRBJ2-3; V: TRBV7-9; D: TRBD2; CDR3: CASSTSPGGAGTDTQYF
J: TRBJ2-1; V: TRBV2; D: TRBD2; CDR3: CASQGLLVSNEQFF
J: TRBJ1-4; V: TRBV11-3; D: .; CDR3: CASSHSDEKLFF
J: TRBJ2-5; V: TRBV12-3/TRBV12-4; D: .; CDR3: CASRTLGHMYQETQYF
J: TRBJ2-3; V: TRBV7-9; D: .; CDR3: CASSQTRRFGTDTQYF
J: TRBJ1-2; V: TRBV18; D: .; CDR3: CASSQRTDSNYGYTF
J: TRBJ1-1; V: TRBV5-4; D: .; CDR3: CASMRGRTEAFF
J: TRBJ1-1; V: TRBV10-2; D: .; CDR3: CASSEIRVDRGAEAFF
J: TRBJ1-4; V: TRBV6-5; D: TRBD1; CDR3: CASSYGDRGRIGEKLFF
J: TRBJ2-3; V: TRBV12-3/TRBV12-4; D: .; CDR3: CASSLAAGPDDTQYF
J: TRBJ2-2; V: TRBV7-2; D: .; CDR3: CASTKGGAGVLFF
J: TRBJ1-1; V: TRBV7-9; D: .; CDR3: CASSPGQRKAFF
J: TRBJ2-1; V: TRBV7-2; D: .; CDR3: CASSLVGGVHEQFF
J: TRBJ1-2; V: TRBV6-5; D: .; CDR3: CASSYSGQRRNYGYTF
J: TRBJ2-5; V: TRBV7-8; D: .; CDR3: CASTYFDTYQETQYF
J: TRBJ1-1; V: TRBV19; D: .; CDR3: CASSMGQNTEAFF
J: TRBJ1-6; V: TRBV27; D: .; CDR3: CASSLSHSGSNSPLHF
J: TRBJ1-4; V: TRBV27; D: .; CDR3: CASSIHPIGPTNEKLFF
J: TRBJ1-1; V: TRBV7-9; D: TRBD1; CDR3: CASSLATGGAVTEAFF
J: TRBJ2-1; V: TRBV4-1; D: .; CDR3: CASSQDFGQNYNEQFF
J: TRBJ1-4; V: TRBV28; D: .; CDR3: CASTTPWGANEKLFF
J: TRBJ1-3; V: TRBV7-9; D: .; CDR3: CASSLSHRQENFEIGGNTIYF
J: TRBJ1-2; V: TRBV7-2; D: .; CDR3: CASSGLYYGYTF
J: TRBJ1-1; V: TRBV28; D: .; CDR3: CASITRGAGTEAFF
J: TRBJ1-1; V: TRBV5-5; D: .; CDR3: CASSWMLNTEAFF
J: TRBJ1-2; V: TRBV7-8; D: .; CDR3: CASSSIGLWDYGYTF
J: TRBJ1-1; V: TRBV19; D: .; CDR3: CASTREGNTEAFF
J: TRBJ1-1; V: TRBV10-3; D: .; CDR3: CAISESKGSTEAFF
J: TRBJ1-2; V: TRBV27; D: .; CDR3: CASSLQWTASNYGYTF
J: TRBJ2-5; V: TRBV7-2; D: .; CDR3: CASSPPPQETQYF
J: TRBJ1-6; V: TRBV6-5; D: .; CDR3: CASSYKGASYNSPLHF
J: TRBJ1-1; V: TRBV12-3/TRBV12-4; D: .; CDR3: CASSSHLDRNTEAFF
J: TRBJ2-3; V: TRBV4-2; D: .; CDR3: CASSQDRGTTSTDTQYF